One and the same sample provided the 18 T cell receptor beta chains below, sequenced in a study of PD-L1 blockade in urothelial cancer. Only in-frame clones appear in the TCRdb table, and some are missing; sequencing was by immunoSEQ multiplex PCR. The table includes some 20,000 clones, approximately 86% detected once. Sequenced material: PBMCs, taken around atezolizumab (anti-PD-L1) treatment. The source is a man in his fifties with urothelial cancer.

The J gene is TRBJ2-4, the V gene TRBV4-2; TRBD2 might be the D (6 bases). Germline V gene data show CDR1 as LGHNA and CDR2 as YNFKEQ. Trimming took off 0 bases at V and 2 bases at J, with 20 bases between the two ends. CDR3 length: 19 residues. The CDR3 sequence is CASSQDHRVGEATKNIQYF. The CDR3 DNA reads TGTGCCAGCAGCCAAGATCACCGTGTAGGGGAGGCGACCAAAAACATTCAGTACTTC.

This chain links TRBV19 with TRBJ2-7, with D perhaps TRBD2 (6 bases). The germline gives CDR1 LNHDA, CDR2 SQIVND (reference sequence). The CDR3 is made up of 14 amino acids. V lost 4 bases to trimming and J lost 3 bases, with 13 bases between them. The CDR3 spells CASSRGLPHYEQYF. CDR3 coding DNA: TGTGCCAGTAGTAGGGGACTCCCCCACTACGAGCAGTACTTC.

The chain couples TRBV27 to TRBJ2-2; TRBD1 is a possible D gene (5 bases). Germline V lookup: CDR1 MNHEY, CDR2 SMNVEV (reference sequence). The CDR3 runs 13 residues. Trimming cost V 3 bases and J 4 bases, with 6 bases left between them. In nucleotides, the CDR3 is TGTGCCAGCAGTTTTAGGGGCACCGGGGAGCTGTTTTTT. The encoded protein is CASSFRGTGELFF.

This sequence joins TRBV10-3 and TRBJ2-7; 7 bases fit TRBD2. Germline values: CDR1 ENHRY, CDR2 SYGVKD. CDR3 length equals 14 residues. V was clipped by 4 bases and J by 4 bases; unmatched bases: 7. CDR3 amino acids: CAISVAAGAYEQYF. The CDR3 bases are TGTGCCATCAGTGTAGCGGCGGGAGCGTACGAGCAGTACTTC.

The chain uses TRBV27 and TRBJ2-1; 9 bases fit TRBD1. The germline CDR1 and CDR2 sequences are MNHEY and SMNVEV (reference sequence). The V and J ends lost 7 bases and 2 bases, in that order; junction bases with no gene match: 6. This CDR3 has 15 residues. CDR3 DNA: TGTGCCAGCACAGACCGGGACAGGGCCTACAATGAGCAGTTCTTC. Translation: CASTDRDRAYNEQFF.

This clone came up once. V and J are TRBV6-4 and TRBJ1-6, with 9 bases fitting TRBD1. This CDR3 has 14 residues. V lost 6 bases and J lost 7; bases outside the gene matches: 4. In germline, CDR1 is MRHNA, CDR2 SNTAGT. CDR3 in DNA: TGTGCCAGCAGGGACAGGGGCCCGAATTCACCCCTCCACTTT. Translated, it gives CASRDRGPNSPLHF.

In this sample, this clone turned up once. The CDR3 DNA follows: TGTGCCAGCAGCTCCGAGGGAGGCACACGCAATCAGCCCCAGCATTTT. Protein sequence: CASSSEGGTRNQPQHF. This chain links TRBV5-8 with TRBJ1-5; D is ambiguous. The ends were cut back, 3 bases at V and 2 bases at J, with 15 bases in the middle. Germline CDR1 is SGHTS and CDR2 is YDEGEE. This CDR3 comprises 16 residues.

The rearrangement links TRBV5-1 to TRBJ2-2, with TRBD1 matching over 10 bases. V lost 3 bases, J lost 5 bases, and 1 base stayed unmatched. CDR1 and CDR2 (germline): SGHRS, YFSETQ. The CDR3 has 14 residues. The CDR3 region has the DNA TGCGCCAGCAGCTCGGGACAGGGGACCGGGGAGCTGTTTTTT. Protein sequence: CASSSGQGTGELFF.

This chain joins TRBV18 and TRBJ1-1, with TRBD1 matching 9 bases. The CDR3 is made up of 12 amino acids. J was trimmed by 11 bases and V by 5 bases; bases with no gene match: 6. CDR1 KGHSH and CDR2 LQKENI come from the germline V gene. The DNA for the CDR3 is TGTGCCAGCTCATCCGACAGGGGGGAGGCTTTCTTT. Its translation: CASSSDRGEAFF.

The genes are TRBV19 and TRBJ2-7; the D gene is possibly TRBD2 (8 bases). V gave up 6 bases and J gave up 0 bases, with 15 bases separating them. This CDR3 region has 15 residues. In germline, CDR1 is LNHDA, CDR2 SQIVND (reference sequence). The CDR3, as DNA: TGTGCCAGTAGACGTAGCGGGACAGTCTCCTACGAGCAGTACTTC. It yields the protein CASRRSGTVSYEQYF.

The V gene is TRBV5-8, the J gene TRBJ2-1; TRBD2 matches at 8 bases. Trimming at V came to 1 base and at J to 0 bases, leaving 3 bases not matched to a gene. This CDR3 is 16 amino acids long. Germline values: CDR1 SGHTS, CDR2 YDEGEE. CDR3 sequence reads: CASSLSGGNSYNEQFF. CDR3 DNA sequence: TGTGCCAGCAGCTTGTCGGGGGGGAACTCCTACAATGAGCAGTTCTTC.

This chain uses TRBV6-5 with TRBJ2-2; D is perhaps TRBD2 (7 bases). This CDR3 is 15 amino acids long. V was clipped by 10 bases and J by 2 bases, with 17 bases between them. Germline V gene data show CDR1 as MNHEY and CDR2 as SVGAGI. The DNA for the CDR3 is TGTGCCACCCCGAAGGGGGGGGGCAACACCGGGGAGCTGTTTTTT. As protein: CATPKGGGNTGELFF.

This clone occurred a few times. V usage is TRBV4-1 and J usage is TRBJ1-3; possibly TRBD1 for D (6 bases). The CDR3 totals 17 residues. V was clipped by 1 base and J by 0 bases, with 13 bases between them. Germline CDR1 and CDR2: MGHRA and YSYEKL. The chain's CDR3 is CASSQVNPGVSGNTIYF. CDR3 bases: TGCGCCAGCAGCCAAGTCAATCCAGGGGTCTCTGGAAACACCATATATTTT.

This chain's CDR3 is CAIRGEVLVYGYTF. The CDR3 bases are TGTGCCATCAGGGGAGAGGTTCTAGTATATGGCTACACCTTC. This chain uses TRBV10-3 with TRBJ1-2, with D hard to call. The CDR3 sequence is 14 residues long. Trimming shortened V by 6 bases and J by 5 bases, and 16 bases separated the two germline ends. Germline V gives CDR1 ENHRY, CDR2 SYGVKD.

The chain recombines TRBV4-1 with TRBJ2-7, with TRBD2 matching over 7 bases. The germline V gene has CDR1 MGHRA and CDR2 YSYEKL. Unmatched junction bases numbered 7, after V lost 1 base and J lost 4 bases. This CDR3 is built from 15 residues. The CDR3 is CASSQGREPGYEQYF. Written as DNA, the CDR3 is TGCGCCAGCAGCCAAGGGCGGGAGCCGGGGTACGAGCAGTACTTC.

CDR3 protein: CASSDPFEKSPPLHF. As DNA, the CDR3 is TGTGCCAGCAGTGATCCCTTCGAGAAATCTCCACCCCTCCACTTT. The chain links TRBV2 to TRBJ1-6; D call uncertain. Trimming removed 3 bases from V and 11 bases from J, with 17 bases in between. Germline CDR1 reads SNHLY; CDR2 reads FYNNEI. This CDR3 contains 15 residues.

The chain employs TRBV7-9 and TRBJ2-5; 9 bases map to TRBD2. The CDR3 extends over 17 amino acids. Per the germline V gene, CDR1 is SEHNR and CDR2 is FQNEAQ (reference sequence). V dropped 4 bases and J dropped 1; count of bases not matched to a gene: 10. CDR3 amino acids: CASSSLRLAEPQETQYF. CDR3 sequence (DNA): TGTGCCAGCAGCTCCCTCCGACTAGCGGAGCCCCAAGAGACCCAGTACTTC.

The rearrangement links TRBV5-1 to TRBJ2-7, with a weak D call TRBD2 (6 bases). Germline CDR1 SGHRS, CDR2 YFSETQ. Trimming pared 0 bases from V and 3 bases from J, leaving 10 bases between. There are 14 residues in the CDR3. In DNA form, the CDR3 reads TGCGCCAGCAGCTTGGACGGGGGTGGCTACGAGCAGTACTTC. This sequence encodes CASSLDGGGYEQYF.